This TCR beta chain appears in the sequencing data of a study of regulatory and conventional T cells in RAG deficiency. From germline, CDR1 is LNHDA and CDR2 SQIVND (reference sequence). Deletions cut 6 bases from V and 2 bases from J, with 17 bases between. The CDR3 extends over 16 amino acids. The method was immunoSEQ multiplex PCR; TCRdb's version includes in-frame clones alone and lacks a portion of them. This table has more than 35,000 clones, more than 80% appearing once. Conventional CD4+ T cells were sorted from blood as CD25-low CD127-high cells. In its sample, this clone was seen a few times. No antigen is known for it. Findings of the study overall: Shorter CDR3s in all patient subsets; >90% Treg-Tconv overlap in Omenn.

These data also formed part of another study, on regulatory T cells. Per that paper: Amplification used 52 TRBV primers and 13 TRBJ primers.

The sample consisted of CD4+ effector T cells sorted from blood. The TCR sequence derives from a human donor in good health. The V gene is TRBV19, the J gene TRBJ1-3; D is perhaps TRBD1 (5 bases). CDR3 region: CASSGATGGTGNTIYF. In nucleotides, the CDR3 is TGTGCCAGTAGCGGGGCGACGGGTGGAACTGGAAACACCATATATTTT.